This is a list of T cell receptor beta chains from one sample in a study of identical twins. Each CDR3 protein gets one entry after TCRdb re-called the 5' RACE reads with MiXCR. The data show around 1.7 million distinct CDR3 sequences, about 30% seen once. Sequenced material: cord blood. These receptor sequences come from a newborn girl in good health. The CDR3 runs from the conserved cysteine through the conserved F or W. Each record gives: clone size, V gene, J gene, D gene, CDR3 DNA, CDR3 protein. D genes are given only for firm matches. Not every row has a clone size; where given, it reads once, few, many or a size class.

abundance: -; v_gene: TRBV27; j_gene: TRBJ1-1; d_gene: -; CDR3nt: TGTGCCAGCAGTCCCCGCGCCGGGGTAGCTTTCTTT; CDR3aa: CASSPRAGVAFF
abundance: few; v_gene: TRBV28; j_gene: TRBJ2-7; d_gene: TRBD2; CDR3nt: TGTGCCAGCATGGAGTGGCGGGAGTACGAGCAGTACTTC; CDR3aa: CASMEWREYEQYF
abundance: few; v_gene: TRBV2; j_gene: TRBJ2-5; d_gene: -; CDR3nt: TGTGCCAGCTTGACTGAACGGGACTTCCAAGAGACCCAGTACTTC; CDR3aa: CASLTERDFQETQYF
abundance: -; v_gene: TRBV2; j_gene: TRBJ1-2; d_gene: -; CDR3nt: TGTGCCACAGGCCGGTCAGACTATGGCTACACCTTC; CDR3aa: CATGRSDYGYTF
abundance: -; v_gene: TRBV5-6; j_gene: TRBJ1-1; d_gene: -; CDR3nt: TGTGCCAGCAACTTCATCAGGTTCATGAACACTGAAGCTTTCTTT; CDR3aa: CASNFIRFMNTEAFF
abundance: -; v_gene: TRBV27; j_gene: TRBJ2-1; d_gene: TRBD1; CDR3nt: TGTGCCAGCAGTACTACAGGGGGTCCCTACAATGAGCAGTTCTTC; CDR3aa: CASSTTGGPYNEQFF
abundance: -; v_gene: TRBV10-3; j_gene: TRBJ2-7; d_gene: TRBD1; CDR3nt: TGTGCCATCTGGGGACAGGGGGCCTTCTACGAGCAGTACTTC; CDR3aa: CAIWGQGAFYEQYF
abundance: -; v_gene: TRBV9; j_gene: TRBJ2-1; d_gene: -; CDR3nt: TGTGCCAGCAGCGTTCTCTCCTCCTACAATGAGCAGTTCTTC; CDR3aa: CASSVLSSYNEQFF
abundance: -; v_gene: TRBV7-2; j_gene: TRBJ2-1; d_gene: TRBD1; CDR3nt: TGTGCCAGCAGCTTATCGGGACAGGACTACAATGAGCAGTTCTTC; CDR3aa: CASSLSGQDYNEQFF
abundance: -; v_gene: TRBV6-2/TRBV6-3; j_gene: TRBJ2-1; d_gene: TRBD1; CDR3nt: TGTGCCAGCAGATCCGACAGGGTCGGTGAGCAGTTCTTC; CDR3aa: CASRSDRVGEQFF
abundance: -; v_gene: TRBV6-1; j_gene: TRBJ2-1; d_gene: -; CDR3nt: TGTGCCAGCATCCCCTCTTTGAGCTCCTACAATGAGCAGTTCTTC; CDR3aa: CASIPSLSSYNEQFF
abundance: few; v_gene: TRBV6-5; j_gene: TRBJ2-6; d_gene: TRBD1; CDR3nt: TGTGCCAGCAGTGGGACAGGGTCTGGGGCCAACGTCCTGACTTTC; CDR3aa: CASSGTGSGANVLTF
abundance: few; v_gene: TRBV2; j_gene: TRBJ2-1; d_gene: TRBD1; CDR3nt: TGTGCCAGCAGTGCCTCCAAGGGGGCGATACTATACAATGAGCAGTTCTTC; CDR3aa: CASSASKGAILYNEQFF
abundance: -; v_gene: TRBV29-1; j_gene: TRBJ2-7; d_gene: TRBD1; CDR3nt: TGCAGCGTTGGGGGACAGGGATCGGGGTCCTACGAGCAGTACTTC; CDR3aa: CSVGGQGSGSYEQYF
abundance: few; v_gene: TRBV28; j_gene: TRBJ2-3; d_gene: -; CDR3nt: TGTGCCAGCAGCTCGAGAGTCTCTAGCACAGATACGCAGTATTTT; CDR3aa: CASSSRVSSTDTQYF
abundance: -; v_gene: TRBV12-3/TRBV12-4; j_gene: TRBJ1-3; d_gene: -; CDR3nt: TGTGCCAGCAAAACCTCTGGAAACACCATATATTTT; CDR3aa: CASKTSGNTIYF
abundance: -; v_gene: TRBV6-2/TRBV6-3; j_gene: TRBJ2-7; d_gene: -; CDR3nt: TGTGCCAGCAGTTTCCGCTCCAGGGGCGAGCAGTACTTC; CDR3aa: CASSFRSRGEQYF
abundance: few; v_gene: TRBV7-2; j_gene: TRBJ1-6; d_gene: -; CDR3nt: TGTGCCAGCAGCTCGCAGGAGGTTCGGCCCCTCCACTTT; CDR3aa: CASSSQEVRPLHF
abundance: few; v_gene: TRBV5-6; j_gene: TRBJ2-7; d_gene: -; CDR3nt: TGTGCCAGCAGCTTGAAGCCAGGGCCCTACGAGCAGTACTTC; CDR3aa: CASSLKPGPYEQYF
abundance: -; v_gene: TRBV27; j_gene: TRBJ2-1; d_gene: TRBD2; CDR3nt: TGTGCCAGCAACACCGTAACTAGCGGCAACTACAATGAGCAGTTCTTC; CDR3aa: CASNTVTSGNYNEQFF
abundance: -; v_gene: TRBV29-1; j_gene: TRBJ1-1; d_gene: -; CDR3nt: TGCAGCGTTGATAGGGGGGAGGGACTGAACACTGAAGCTTTCTTT; CDR3aa: CSVDRGEGLNTEAFF
abundance: few; v_gene: TRBV7-6; j_gene: TRBJ2-4; d_gene: TRBD1; CDR3nt: TGTGCCAGCAGCACCCGACAGGGGAACATTCAGTACTTC; CDR3aa: CASSTRQGNIQYF
abundance: few; v_gene: TRBV10-3; j_gene: TRBJ2-2; d_gene: TRBD1; CDR3nt: TGTGCCATCCGAACAGGGGGCGACACCGGGGAGCTGTTTTTT; CDR3aa: CAIRTGGDTGELFF
abundance: -; v_gene: TRBV28; j_gene: TRBJ1-6; d_gene: -; CDR3nt: TGTGCCAGCAGTTCACGGACAGACCTTTATAATTCACCCCTCCACTTT; CDR3aa: CASSSRTDLYNSPLHF
abundance: few; v_gene: TRBV5-1; j_gene: TRBJ2-1; d_gene: -; CDR3nt: TGCGCCAGCAGCTTGGTACTTAACAATGAGCAGTTCTTC; CDR3aa: CASSLVLNNEQFF
abundance: few; v_gene: TRBV6-1; j_gene: TRBJ2-3; d_gene: -; CDR3nt: TGTGCCAGCAGTGAGGGCGAGGGGGGCACAGATACGCAGTATTTT; CDR3aa: CASSEGEGGTDTQYF
abundance: -; v_gene: TRBV4-2; j_gene: TRBJ2-7; d_gene: -; CDR3nt: TGTGCCAGCGGCCGACGGACAGCATCCTCCTACGAGCAGTACTTC; CDR3aa: CASGRRTASSYEQYF
abundance: few; v_gene: TRBV10-3; j_gene: TRBJ2-2; d_gene: TRBD2; CDR3nt: TGTGCCACCTGGGGACTAGCGACCGGGGAGCTGTTTTTT; CDR3aa: CATWGLATGELFF
abundance: -; v_gene: TRBV12-3/TRBV12-4; j_gene: TRBJ2-1; d_gene: TRBD2; CDR3nt: TGTGCCAGCAGTTTGCTAGCGGGAGGGCCTGCAAATGAGCAGTTCTTC; CDR3aa: CASSLLAGGPANEQFF
abundance: few; v_gene: TRBV20-1; j_gene: TRBJ2-5; d_gene: -; CDR3nt: TGCAGTGCCCCGATTAGCGTGGAGACCCAGTACTTC; CDR3aa: CSAPISVETQYF
abundance: few; v_gene: TRBV12-3/TRBV12-4; j_gene: TRBJ2-1; d_gene: TRBD2; CDR3nt: TGTGCCAGCAGTTTAATGGAAGCTAGCGGGAGGAACTACAATGAGCAGTTCTTC; CDR3aa: CASSLMEASGRNYNEQFF